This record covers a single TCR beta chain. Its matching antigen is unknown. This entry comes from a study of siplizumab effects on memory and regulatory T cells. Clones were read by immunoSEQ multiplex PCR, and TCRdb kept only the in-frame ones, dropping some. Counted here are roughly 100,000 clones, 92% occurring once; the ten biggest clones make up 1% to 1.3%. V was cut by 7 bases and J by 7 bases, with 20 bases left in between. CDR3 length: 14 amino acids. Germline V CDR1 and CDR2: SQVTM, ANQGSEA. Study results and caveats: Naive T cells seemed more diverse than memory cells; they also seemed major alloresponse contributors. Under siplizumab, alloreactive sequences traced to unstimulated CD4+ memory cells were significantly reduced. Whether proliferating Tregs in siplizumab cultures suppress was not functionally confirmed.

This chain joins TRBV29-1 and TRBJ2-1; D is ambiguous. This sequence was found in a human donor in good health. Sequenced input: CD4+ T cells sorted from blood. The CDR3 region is CSDLEREFVNEQFF. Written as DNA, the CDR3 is TGCAGCGACCTTGAAAGGGAATTTGTAAATGAGCAGTTCTTC.